This T cell receptor beta chain was captured by sequencing in a study of cytomegalovirus exposure and HLA in healthy donors. The CDR3 sequence is 13 residues long. Germline lookup yields CDR1 SEHNR and CDR2 FQNEAQ (reference sequence). V was shortened by 5 bases and J by 4 bases, with 12 bases between the two germline ends. In the case of this clone: Its antigen is not known.

The PCR employed 60 Vbeta primers together with 13 Jbeta primers. TCRdb's copy holds only in-frame clones and misses some; the assay was immunoSEQ multiplex PCR. Here the sample spans 250,000 to 350,000 clones, roughly 85% being singletons. Study-wide results and limits: Information on immune exposure was restricted to one variable (CMV serostatus). 15,000 to 20,000 TCR beta sequences were associated with HLA alleles at 0.05 false discovery rate in a later analysis. In a later analysis, parvovirus B19, influenza, CMV and Epstein-Barr virus appeared linked to several top co-occurrence clusters. In a later analysis, HLA-associated beta chains showed higher expansion and lower generation probabilities than comparable chains.

The source of this sequence is a man aged 35 to 55 in good health and CMV-seropositive. This chain joins TRBV7-9 and TRBJ2-7; maybe TRBD1 (6 bases). Sample: PBMCs. The CDR3 DNA sequence: TGTGCCAGCAGCGATGGGACATGGTACGAGCAGTACTTC. This codes for CASSDGTWYEQYF.